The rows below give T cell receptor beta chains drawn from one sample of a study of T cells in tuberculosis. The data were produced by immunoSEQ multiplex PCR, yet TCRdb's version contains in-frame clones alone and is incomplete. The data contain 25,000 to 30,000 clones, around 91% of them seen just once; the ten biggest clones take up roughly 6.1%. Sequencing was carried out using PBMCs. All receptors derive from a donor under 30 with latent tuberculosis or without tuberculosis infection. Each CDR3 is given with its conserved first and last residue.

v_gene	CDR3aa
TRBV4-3	CASSPLLGLAYEQYF
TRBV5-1	CASSWPGELNTGELFF
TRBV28	CASSPVGYEQYF
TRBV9	CASSVGGVSYEQYF
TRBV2	CASIRGQGNSPLHF
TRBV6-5	CASSYLQSNTEAFF
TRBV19	CASGRDRQNQPQHF
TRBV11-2	CASSPGRRDNRNTEAFF
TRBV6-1	CASSEVPGTGNQPQHF
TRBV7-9	CASSFGDGDGYTF
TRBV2	CASSEARGGSGANVLTF
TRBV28	CASSSPSGNQETQYF
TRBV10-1	CASSDIGRSNEQFF
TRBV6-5	CASSPTGRRYTF
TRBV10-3	CAATGTGVNYGYTF
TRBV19	CASSSGRPPYEQYF
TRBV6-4	CASSDSRGGGNEQFF
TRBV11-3	CAHPASGRTGREQYF
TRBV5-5	CASSDSGQRPRTRRNNEQFF
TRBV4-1	CASSPILRTQGTDTQYF
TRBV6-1	CASTKGGQQPYEQYF
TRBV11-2	CASSLTRQNNSPLHF
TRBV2	CASSWSGGNSYEQYF
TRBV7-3	CASSPTTETGELFF
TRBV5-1	CASSLGPTRAYQETQYF
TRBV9	CASSDSPGGNSYNSPLHF
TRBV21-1	CASSKRGGQRNNEQFF
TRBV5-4	CASSLWGGDEQFF
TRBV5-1	CASTPGQTNSPLHF
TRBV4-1	CASSQRQGAAYEQYF
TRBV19	CASSILDTEAFF
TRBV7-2	CASSLGQGSNQPQHF
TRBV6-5	CASSYWPEAGPETQYF
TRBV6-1	CASSEDWGGEETQYF
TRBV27	CASSFSGGHEQFF
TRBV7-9	CASLGGEETQYF
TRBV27	CASSPGTSGGMFWDETQYF